Listed here is a single TCR beta chain. TCR beta sequencing covered blood CD8+ and CD4+ T cells. The multiple sclerosis control group was made up of treatment-naive patients with stable or active relapsing-remitting disease. The authors negatively isolated CD8+ and CD4+ T cells and FACS-enriched TEMRA cells. The entry originates in a study of CD8 T cells in Susac syndrome. Reverse transcription used roughly 0.45 to 1 ug RNA and random hexamers. Across 54 Vbeta and 13 Jbeta, TCR beta CDR3 was amplified with immunoSEQ multiplex PCR. TCRdb reprocessed the immunoSEQ multiplex PCR reads with MiXCR, giving one entry per CDR3 protein. Among hundreds of thousands of distinct CDR3 sequences listed, roughly 81% were seen once. The CDR3 sequence is 15 residues long. Unmatched junction bases numbered 7, after V lost 3 bases and J lost 9 bases. Germline CDR1 is MNHEY and CDR2 is SMNVEV (reference sequence).

The sequence was obtained from a human donor with multiple sclerosis. The V and J genes are TRBV27 and TRBJ2-4, with TRBD1 matching over 11 bases. Input material: CD8+ T cells from PBMCs. CDR3 region: CASSFDGQGAGIQYF. The CDR3 coding sequence is TGTGCCAGCAGTTTTGATGGACAGGGGGCTGGCATTCAGTACTTC.